Here is one TCR beta chain with its context. The target antigen is unknown. TCRdb itself ran the 5' RACE reads through MiXCR, one entry per CDR3 protein. The table has hundreds of thousands of distinct CDR3 sequences, 15% to 20% seen once. The data stem from a study of identical twins. Study results and caveats: The more abundant beta clonotypes in cord blood had fewer insertions, and memory repertoires did not show this. Weaker excess twin sharing was observed in beta out-of-frame sequences.

This CDR3 spans 13 amino acids. Trimming cost V 7 bases and J 8 bases, with 15 bases left between them. Germline V lookup: CDR1 ENHRY, CDR2 SYGVKD. These data were also filed under a second study, of T cells expressing NK-cell markers. That paper states: The TCR beta repertoires were obtained from sorted CD3+CD56+NKG2C+, CD3+CD56+NKG2C- and CD3+CD56-NKG2C+ T cells. The share of CD8+ T cells held by dominant NKG2C+ clonotypes was about 1.0-7.5% in several donors.

What was sequenced was PBMCs. The source of this sequence is a woman younger than 35 in good health. The rearrangement uses TRBV10-3 and TRBJ2-1, with D possibly matching TRBD2 (6 bases). This CDR3 is CAITETSPDEQFF. CDR3 nucleotide sequence: TGTGCCATCACCGAAACTAGCCCCGATGAGCAGTTCTTC.